This T cell receptor beta chain was sequenced during a study of blood T cell repertoires in COVID-19 (dated by TCRdb to 2020 to 2021). For the wider study: The collaborator samples originated in the United States, Italy and Spain and spanned the acute and convalescent phases of COVID-19. Samples were obtained from the ongoing ImmuneRACE study (first 160 participants) and from 1,200 or so subjects provided by 6 global collaborators. Deeply sampled blood TCRbeta repertoires from subjects exposed to, actively infected with, or recovered from COVID-19 were included in the dataset. The material from the prospective study consisted of cDNA or gDNA derived from T cells, B-cell-depleted T cells, or PBMCs. Where HLA class I and class II types were available, the types were taken from metadata supplied by the sample provider, not from assay-based typing. The repertoires were released in a freely available public database meant as a resource for research on the immune response to SARS-CoV-2. Sample metadata almost always included a de-identified subject ID, COVID-19 status, age in years and sex. General conclusions and limits of the study: The amount of clinical and demographic metadata varied by source and participant and was provided uncurated.

TCRbeta CDR3 regions were amplified from genomic DNA by means of the immunoSEQ Assay, a bias-controlled multiplex PCR. Under the source paper's analysis protocol: The number of nucleated cells in each sample was estimated from the amplification of reference gene primers within the assay. To quantify the absolute abundance of each unique TCRbeta CDR3 rearrangement, sequence reads were collapsed and filtered. Productive Simpson clonality was computed per sample as the square root of Simpson's diversity index over productive rearrangements. In its TCRdb copy, this immuneACCESS table keeps in-frame sequences only and misses some clones. Where compared with another copy, unresolved V genes explain less than half of these, and the others have no known cause. From that table come the V and J calls and clone size; the DNA was used to work out D and trimming. The sample profile shows some 150,000 clones; roughly four fifths of them were found once. The ten most abundant clones make up around 4.2% of the sample.

Whole blood was collected in K2EDTA tubes by collaborating institutions according to the institutions' own protocols. For TCRbeta analysis, collaborators shipped samples in one of three forms: frozen whole blood, isolated PBMCs, or DNA extracted from either of those sample types. V is cut by 4 bases and J by 4 bases, and the space between the germline ends is 8 bases. Inclusive of the bounding cysteine and phenylalanine, the CDR3 is 13 residues long. The entry retains the CDR3 DNA only, 39 bases that are in frame from base 1. CDR1 and CDR2 were assigned from the germline V gene (reference sequence) as WNHNN and SYGVQD. Details on this clone: What antigen it recognizes has not been identified. No base quality information exists; no much larger clone differs at one position.

This receptor was identified in a woman of 80 years or more with active or convalescent COVID-19. The specimen was peripheral blood. The rearranged chain carries TRBV10-1 and TRBJ1-3, with the D gene uncertain. The CDR3 region has the sequence CASSVQVGNTIYF. The DNA sequence is given as TGCGCCAGCAGTGTCCAGGTCGGAAACACCATATATTTT.